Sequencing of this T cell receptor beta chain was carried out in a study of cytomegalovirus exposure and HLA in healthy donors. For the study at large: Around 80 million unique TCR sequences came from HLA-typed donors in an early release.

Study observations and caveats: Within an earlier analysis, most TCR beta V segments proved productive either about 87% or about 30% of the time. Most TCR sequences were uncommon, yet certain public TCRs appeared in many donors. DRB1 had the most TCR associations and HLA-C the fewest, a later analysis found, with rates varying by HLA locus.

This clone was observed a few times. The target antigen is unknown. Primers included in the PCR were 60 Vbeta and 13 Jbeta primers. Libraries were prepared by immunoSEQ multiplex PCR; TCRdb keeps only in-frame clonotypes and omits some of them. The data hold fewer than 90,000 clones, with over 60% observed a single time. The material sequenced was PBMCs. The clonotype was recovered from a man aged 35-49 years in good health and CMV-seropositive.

CDR3 sequence reads: CASSFGLARGTDTQYF. DNA of the CDR3: TGCGCCAGCAGCTTCGGACTAGCGCGGGGCACAGATACGCAGTATTTT. The V gene is TRBV5-1, the J gene TRBJ2-3; 9 bases match TRBD2. The germline V gene has CDR1 SGHRS and CDR2 YFSETQ. This CDR3 contains 16 residues. Trimming at V came to 2 bases and at J to 1 base, leaving 5 bases not matched to a gene. Full variable domain (outside the CDR3, taken from reference TRBV5-1 and TRBJ2-3): KAGVTQTPRYLIKTRGQQVTLSCSPISGHRSVSWYQQTPGQGLQFLFEYFSETQRNKGNFPGRFSGRQFSNSRSEMNVSTLELGDSALYLCASSFGLARGTDTQYFGPGTRLTVL.